What follows describes a single T cell receptor (beta chain). Its cognate antigen has yet to be identified. A read error may produce the germline difference seen at one junction end. CDR3 length: 12 amino acids, cysteine to phenylalanine. Of all the DNA, just the CDR3 is kept, 36 bases in frame from base 1. CDR1 and CDR2 (SGHAT, FQNNGV) derive from the germline V gene. These data originate in a study of blood T cells in healthy people across ages (dated by TCRdb to the mid-2010s). The study in broad terms: In model experiments, roughly one uniquely barcoded TCR beta cDNA molecule per two T cells was captured by template switching. The study measured age-related changes in TCR beta repertoire diversity using deep sequencing normalized with unique cDNA molecular identifiers. The donors were split into four age groups: young (average about 16 years), middle-aged (over 35), aged (roughly 60) and long-lived (over 80). To avoid experimental bias, donors of different ages were distributed randomly across sequencing lanes. Two additional independent replicas of 1 million unique cDNA reads from the same blood draw were analyzed for two donors (one aged 18 to 29 and one aged 80 or older).

The paper's findings and limits, for the study overall: The percentage of naive T cells measured by flow cytometry correlated strongly with observed TCR beta diversity. Conclusive comparison of naive and antigen-experienced compartments was prevented by the profiling of bulk unsorted PBMCs. Estimates of total diversity from one million sequenced T cells were regarded as lower bounds and underestimates. Observed TCR beta diversity per million T cells fell roughly linearly with age, and a significant reduction was already apparent by age around 39. Compared with the aged group, more naive CD4+ T cells, fewer expanded clones and increased TCR diversity were shown by the long-lived group, suggesting age selection. Donor CMV infection status was unknown, potentially confounding age-related changes in expanded clonotypes.

Donors were 30 to 45 systemically healthy Caucasian individuals from Russia aged roughly 6 to 90 years. Each donor gave around 9.5 milliliters of peripheral blood, collected into EDTA-treated Vacutainer tubes. PBMCs were isolated by Ficoll-Paque density-gradient centrifugation, with at least 7 million obtained per sample. Total RNA, at least 6 micrograms per sample, was extracted from PBMCs with Trizol reagent. Naive CD45RAhigh/CD27high T cell percentages were measured by flow cytometry on a PBMC aliquot from every donor. The method was 5' RACE. Sequenced on an Illumina HiSeq 2500. A second about 7 to 11 cycle PCR used a sample-barcoded 5' primer and a J-beta primer mix. A unique molecular identifier was introduced onto each TCR beta cDNA molecule by a template-switch 5' adaptor carrying 12 random nucleotides. Each sample yielded at least 2.5 million CDR3-containing paired-end reads. The Mint cDNA synthesis kit, primed by a TRBC-specific oligonucleotide, was used to synthesize first-strand cDNA from all RNA. All cDNA was treated with uracil-DNA glycosylase and then went through a first 18-cycle PCR with the universal primers M1SS and BC2_uni_R. Per the authors' processing: Normalization of each sample was performed by random selection of 1 million high-quality reads, each carrying a distinct molecular identifier. Reads sharing molecular identifiers were discarded rather than binned into consensus sequences. CDR3 identification, clonotype clustering and error correction used MiTCR with a Q25 quality threshold and the strictest error-elimination algorithm. A nonparametric unseen species model using Euler transformation provided a lower-bound estimate of total TCR beta diversity. TCRdb passed the public sequencing reads through fastp at Q25 and MiXCR, retaining productive beta sequences. Merged by CDR3 protein, the rows form single entries marked with the most common genes and DNA. These V and J calls rely on TCRdb rather than the paper's analysis. The sample table lists roughly 680,000 distinct CDR3 sequences, around 20% of them with a count of one. In total, the top ten clones hold approximately 3.7% of the sample.

This TCR was recovered from a man aged 70-80 years in good health. The V and J genes are TRBV11-2 and TRBJ2-1; a tentative D match to TRBD1 spans 6 bases. The end of the DNA aligns better with TRBJ2-7, so the J call may be wrong. Source material: blood. DNA sequence: TGTGCCTGCAGGGACAACAAGTACGAGCAGTACTTC. Translated, it gives CACRDNKYEQYF.